This is a list of T cell receptor beta chains from one sample in a study of control samples from healthy donors and cancer patients. Produced via immunoSEQ multiplex PCR; TCRdb's table is partial and in-frame only. Counted here are about 89,000 clones, 86% occurring once; the ten biggest clones make up around 20%. The sequencing sample was made of blood. All receptors derive from a man aged 25 to 40 in good health. The CDR3 runs from the conserved cysteine through the conserved F or W. Fields, in order: J gene, clone size, D gene, V gene, CDR3 protein, CDR3 DNA. D genes are given only for firm matches. The size of a clone is reported for some rows only, either as once, few or many, or as a class for expanded clones.

j_gene: TRBJ2-7; abundance: -; d_gene: -; v_gene: TRBV6-1; CDR3aa: CASSEGAGSDEQYF; CDR3nt: TGTGCCAGCAGTGAAGGGGCAGGTTCGGACGAGCAGTACTTC
j_gene: TRBJ2-1; abundance: -; d_gene: -; v_gene: TRBV7-9; CDR3aa: CASSPSSYNEQFF; CDR3nt: TGTGCCAGCAGCCCATCCTCCTACAATGAGCAGTTCTTC
j_gene: TRBJ2-3; abundance: many; d_gene: -; v_gene: TRBV7-9; CDR3aa: CASRPKSTDTQYF; CDR3nt: TGTGCCAGCAGACCGAAGAGCACAGATACGCAGTATTTT
j_gene: TRBJ2-7; abundance: -; d_gene: TRBD1; v_gene: TRBV6-5; CDR3aa: CASRADRTSYEQYF; CDR3nt: TGTGCCAGCAGGGCGGACAGGACCTCCTACGAGCAGTACTTC
j_gene: TRBJ1-3; abundance: -; d_gene: -; v_gene: TRBV6-5; CDR3aa: CASRKDITIYF; CDR3nt: TGTGCCAGCAGGAAGGACATCACCATATATTTT
j_gene: TRBJ2-3; abundance: -; d_gene: -; v_gene: TRBV10-2; CDR3aa: CASNSRDFHTDTQYF; CDR3nt: TGCGCCAGCAATTCTAGGGACTTCCACACAGATACGCAGTATTTT
j_gene: TRBJ1-2; abundance: -; d_gene: -; v_gene: TRBV19; CDR3aa: CASSMGGDYGYTF; CDR3nt: TGTGCCAGTAGTATGGGGGGCGACTATGGCTACACCTTC
j_gene: TRBJ1-2; abundance: -; d_gene: -; v_gene: TRBV21-1; CDR3aa: CASSPMDEGTYGYTF; CDR3nt: TGTGCCAGCAGCCCAATGGATGAGGGAACCTATGGCTACACCTTC
j_gene: TRBJ2-7; abundance: -; d_gene: TRBD1; v_gene: TRBV10-3; CDR3aa: CAISDDRGNREQYF; CDR3nt: TGTGCCATCAGTGATGACAGGGGAAATAGGGAGCAGTACTTC
j_gene: TRBJ1-1; abundance: -; d_gene: -; v_gene: TRBV6-5; CDR3aa: CASSYASTGNTEAFF; CDR3nt: TGTGCCAGCAGTTACGCCTCCACAGGGAACACTGAAGCTTTCTTT
j_gene: TRBJ2-3; abundance: -; d_gene: TRBD1; v_gene: TRBV11-3; CDR3aa: CASSRQGSTDTQYF; CDR3nt: TGTGCCAGCAGCCGACAGGGTAGCACAGATACGCAGTATTTT
j_gene: TRBJ2-2; abundance: -; d_gene: -; v_gene: TRBV5-8; CDR3aa: CASSWKNTGELFF; CDR3nt: TGTGCCAGCAGCTGGAAGAACACCGGGGAGCTGTTTTTT
j_gene: TRBJ2-6; abundance: -; d_gene: -; v_gene: TRBV19; CDR3aa: CASSRDGHSGANVLTF; CDR3nt: TGTGCCAGTAGCCGGGACGGCCACTCTGGGGCCAACGTCCTGACTTTC
j_gene: TRBJ2-2; abundance: -; d_gene: -; v_gene: TRBV5-4; CDR3aa: CASSLDPTGELFF; CDR3nt: TGTGCCAGCAGCTTGGACCCCACCGGGGAGCTGTTTTTT
j_gene: TRBJ1-2; abundance: -; d_gene: -; v_gene: TRBV27; CDR3aa: CASSPQGYGYTF; CDR3nt: TGTGCCAGCAGTCCCCAGGGGTATGGCTACACCTTC
j_gene: TRBJ2-7; abundance: few; d_gene: TRBD1; v_gene: TRBV6-5; CDR3aa: CASNRDRGRYEQYF; CDR3nt: TGTGCCAGCAACCGGGACAGGGGTAGATACGAGCAGTACTTC
j_gene: TRBJ1-1; abundance: -; d_gene: -; v_gene: TRBV4-1; CDR3aa: CASSQDPGYYEAFF; CDR3nt: TGCGCCAGCAGCCAAGATCCGGGATACTATGAAGCTTTCTTT
j_gene: TRBJ2-3; abundance: -; d_gene: -; v_gene: TRBV12-3/TRBV12-4; CDR3aa: CASSLSGPDTQYF; CDR3nt: TGTGCCAGCAGTTTATCGGGGCCAGATACGCAGTATTTT